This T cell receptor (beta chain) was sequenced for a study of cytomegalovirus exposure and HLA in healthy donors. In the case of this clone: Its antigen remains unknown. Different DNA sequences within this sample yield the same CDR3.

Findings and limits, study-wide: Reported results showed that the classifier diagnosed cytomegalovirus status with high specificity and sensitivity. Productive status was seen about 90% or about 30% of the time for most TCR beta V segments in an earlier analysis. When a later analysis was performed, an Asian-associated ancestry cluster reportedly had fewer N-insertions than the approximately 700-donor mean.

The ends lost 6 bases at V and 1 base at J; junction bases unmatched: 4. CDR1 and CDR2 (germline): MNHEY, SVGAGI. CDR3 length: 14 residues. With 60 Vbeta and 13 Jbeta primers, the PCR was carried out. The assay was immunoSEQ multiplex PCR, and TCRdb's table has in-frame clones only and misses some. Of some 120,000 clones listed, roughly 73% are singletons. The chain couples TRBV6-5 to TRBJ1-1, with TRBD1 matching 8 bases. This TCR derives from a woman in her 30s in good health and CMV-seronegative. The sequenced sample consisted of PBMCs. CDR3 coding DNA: TGTGCCAGCAGCTACGGACAGGGGAACACTGAAGCTTTCTTT. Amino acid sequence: CASSYGQGNTEAFF.